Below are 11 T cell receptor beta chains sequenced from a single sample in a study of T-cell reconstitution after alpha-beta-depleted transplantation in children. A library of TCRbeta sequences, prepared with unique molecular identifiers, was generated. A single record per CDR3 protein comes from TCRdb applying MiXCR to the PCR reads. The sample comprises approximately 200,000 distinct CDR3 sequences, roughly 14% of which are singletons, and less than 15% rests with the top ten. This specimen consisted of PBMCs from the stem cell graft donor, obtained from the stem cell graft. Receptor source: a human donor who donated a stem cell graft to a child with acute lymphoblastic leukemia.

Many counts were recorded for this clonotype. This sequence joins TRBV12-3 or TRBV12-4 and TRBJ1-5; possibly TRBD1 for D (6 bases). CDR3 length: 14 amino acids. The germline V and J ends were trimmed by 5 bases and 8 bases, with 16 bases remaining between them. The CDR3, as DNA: TGTGCCAGCAGTCCCTTAGACAGGATCGAGCCCCAGCATTTT. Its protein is CASSPLDRIEPQHF.

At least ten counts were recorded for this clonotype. The CDR3 reads CSVQTGTGPNQPQHF. CDR3 nucleotide sequence: TGCAGCGTTCAAACCGGGACAGGACCGAATCAGCCCCAGCATTTT. The chain couples TRBV29-1 to TRBJ1-5, with 8 bases identical to TRBD1. Trimming at V came to 5 bases and at J to 4 bases, leaving 10 bases not matched to a gene. The CDR3 length is 15 residues. CDR1 and CDR2 from the germline V gene are SQVTM and ANQGSEA.

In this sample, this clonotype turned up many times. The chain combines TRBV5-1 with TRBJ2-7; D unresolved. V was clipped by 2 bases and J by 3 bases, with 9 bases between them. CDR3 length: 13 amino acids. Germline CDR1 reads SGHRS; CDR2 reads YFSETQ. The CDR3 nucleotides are TGCGCCAGCAGCTTCGGATCGGGCTACGAGCAGTACTTC. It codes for CASSFGSGYEQYF.

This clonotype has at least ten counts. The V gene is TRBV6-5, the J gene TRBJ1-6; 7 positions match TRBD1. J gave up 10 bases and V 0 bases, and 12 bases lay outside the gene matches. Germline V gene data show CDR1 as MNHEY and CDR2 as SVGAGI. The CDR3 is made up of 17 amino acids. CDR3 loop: CASSYSIIRGAESPLHF. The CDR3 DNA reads TGTGCCAGCAGTTACTCGATTATCAGGGGGGCAGAGTCACCCCTCCACTTT.

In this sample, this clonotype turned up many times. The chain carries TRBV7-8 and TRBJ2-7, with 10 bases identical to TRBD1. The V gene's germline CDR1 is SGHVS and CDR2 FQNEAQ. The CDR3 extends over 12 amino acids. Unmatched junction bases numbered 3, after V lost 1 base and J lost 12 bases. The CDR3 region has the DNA TGTGCCAGCAGCTTAGGGGGACAGGGGATGTACTTC. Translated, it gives CASSLGGQGMYF.

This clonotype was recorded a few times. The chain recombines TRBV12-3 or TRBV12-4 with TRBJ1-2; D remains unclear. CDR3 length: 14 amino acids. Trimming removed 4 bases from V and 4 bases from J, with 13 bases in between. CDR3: CASSSQTSSYGYTF. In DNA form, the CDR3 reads TGTGCCAGCAGTTCCCAGACCTCGAGCTATGGCTACACCTTC.

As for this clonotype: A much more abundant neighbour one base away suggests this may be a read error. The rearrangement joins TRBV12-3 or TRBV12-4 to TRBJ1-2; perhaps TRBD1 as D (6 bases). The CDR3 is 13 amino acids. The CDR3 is CASSPAQGYGNTF. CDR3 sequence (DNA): TGTGCCAGCAGCCCAGCACAGGGCTATGGCAACACCTTC.

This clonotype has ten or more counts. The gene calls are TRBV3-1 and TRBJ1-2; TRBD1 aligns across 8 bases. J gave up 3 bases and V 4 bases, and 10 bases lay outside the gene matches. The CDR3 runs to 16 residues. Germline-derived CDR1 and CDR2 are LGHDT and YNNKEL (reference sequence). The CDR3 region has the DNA TGTGCCAGCAGCCGTATATCAGGGGGCAATTACTATGGCTACACCTTC. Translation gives CASSRISGGNYYGYTF.

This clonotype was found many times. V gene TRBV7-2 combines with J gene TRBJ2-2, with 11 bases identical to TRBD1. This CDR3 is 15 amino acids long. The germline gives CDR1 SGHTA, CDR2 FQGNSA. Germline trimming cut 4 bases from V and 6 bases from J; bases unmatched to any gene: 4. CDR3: CASSSPGQGAGELFF. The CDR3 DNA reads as TGTGCCAGCAGCTCTCCGGGACAGGGGGCCGGGGAGCTGTTTTTT.

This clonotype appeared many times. The CDR3 region has the DNA TGTGCCAGCAGCGAAACCGCGGGAGAACTCACTGAAGCTTTCTTT. Translation: CASSETAGELTEAFF. The chain joins TRBV7-8 to TRBJ1-1; unclear D gene. Germline CDR1 SGHVS, CDR2 FQNEAQ. V was pared by 5 bases and J by 4 bases, with 17 bases between. The CDR3 consists of 15 residues.

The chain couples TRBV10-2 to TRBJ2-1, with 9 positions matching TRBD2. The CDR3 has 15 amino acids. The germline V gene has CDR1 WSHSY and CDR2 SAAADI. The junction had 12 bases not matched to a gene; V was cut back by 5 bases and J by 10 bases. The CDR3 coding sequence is TGCGCCAGCAGTCTATCGGGACTAGCAGGGGGGGAGCAGTTCTTC. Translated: CASSLSGLAGGEQFF.